The clone carrying this T cell receptor (beta chain) was observed at least ten times. Its antigen is undetermined. This entry is derived from a study of CD8 T cells in ankylosing spondylitis. Broader study findings: A motif in TCR beta, a set of under ten highly homologous variants, appeared characteristic of ankylosing spondylitis blood.

There are 15 residues in the CDR3. From germline, CDR1 is MNHNS and CDR2 SASEGT. V was pared by 5 bases and J by 0 bases, with 13 bases between. Each CDR3 protein gets one entry after TCRdb re-called the 5' RACE reads with MiXCR. The data show roughly 130,000 distinct CDR3 sequences, over 6% seen once. The chain combines TRBV6-1 with TRBJ1-1, with D hard to call. Sequenced: blood, either unsorted or a sorted T cell fraction (not recorded which). This sequence originates from a male donor with ankylosing spondylitis or in good health (not recorded which). This chain's CDR3 is CASSPRSGMNTEAFF. Here the CDR3 DNA reads TGTGCCAGCAGTCCCCGTTCGGGTATGAACACTGAAGCTTTCTTT.